This TCR beta chain was recovered during a study of identical twins. Study results and limitations: While abundant cord blood beta clonotypes carried fewer insertions, memory repertoires showed no such pattern. It was out-of-frame TCR alpha sharing in monozygotic twins that models underestimated.

This clonotype has ten or more counts. Antigen specificity is unknown. With template switching, a universal primer site was added, and the cDNA carried unique molecular identifiers. One entry per CDR3 protein results from TCRdb running MiXCR on the 5' RACE reads. The profile covers approximately 300,000 distinct CDR3 sequences, with 9.5% appearing a single time and roughly 6.8% taken by the ten largest. With 5 bases clipped from V and 5 bases from J, the junction kept 5 bases outside the gene matches. The CDR3 is 13 residues long. Germline CDR1 MNHEY, CDR2 SMNVEV (reference sequence). These data also featured in a second study, about yellow fever vaccine responses in identical twins.

The rearrangement uses TRBV27 and TRBJ2-5, with 7 bases aligning to TRBD1. Sequenced sample: CD8+ T cells sorted from blood. The receptor was isolated from a woman in her late teens or twenties in good health. This chain's CDR3 is CASSTLQGETQYF. The CDR3 nucleotides read TGTGCCAGCAGTACTCTACAGGGGGAGACCCAGTACTTC.